This T cell receptor (beta chain) was identified in a study of identifying expanded T cells in peripheral blood. Collection occurred without any documented infections or immune events in donors. Broader study findings: Differentially abundant clones: 0.95 to 1.5 between replicates, 16.4 at around 14 days, approximately 19 at four. Variance in clone template counts between approximately two-week samples significantly increased with total template count across all healthy donors.

Germline V gives CDR1 MNHEY, CDR2 SMNVEV (reference sequence). Trimming shortened V by 2 bases and J by 2 bases, and 12 bases separated the two germline ends. The CDR3 has 15 amino acids. This clone was seen only once. Antigen unknown. TCRdb's table, derived via immunoSEQ multiplex PCR, lists solely in-frame clones and lacks some. The sample includes some 97,000 clones, 80% to 90% of them seen just once. V usage is TRBV27 and J usage is TRBJ2-5, with D perhaps given as TRBD1 or TRBD2 (6 bases each). The sequence came from a person aged 18-69 years in good health. Material: blood. The CDR3 reads CASSLVPGAQETQYF. The CDR3 bases are TGTGCCAGCAGTTTAGTACCGGGGGCTCAAGAGACCCAGTACTTC.